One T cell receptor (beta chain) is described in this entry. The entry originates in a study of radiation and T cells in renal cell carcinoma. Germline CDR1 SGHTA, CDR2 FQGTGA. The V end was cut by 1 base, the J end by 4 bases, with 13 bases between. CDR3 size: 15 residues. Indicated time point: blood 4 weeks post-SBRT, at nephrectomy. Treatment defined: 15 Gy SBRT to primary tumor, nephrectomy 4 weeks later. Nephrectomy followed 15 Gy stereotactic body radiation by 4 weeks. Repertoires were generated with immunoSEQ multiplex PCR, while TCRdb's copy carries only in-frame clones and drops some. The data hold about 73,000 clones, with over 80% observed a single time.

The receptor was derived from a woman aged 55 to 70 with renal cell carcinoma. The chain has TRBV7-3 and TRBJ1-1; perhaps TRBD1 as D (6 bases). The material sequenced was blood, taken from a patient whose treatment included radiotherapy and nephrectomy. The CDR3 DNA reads TGTGCCAGCAGCTTAATGGGGGGGCTCGGCACTGAAGCTTTCTTT. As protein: CASSLMGGLGTEAFF.